Described below is a single T cell receptor (beta chain) sequence and its context. Its antigen is not known. Profiling relied on immunoSEQ multiplex PCR, and the TCRdb table lists in-frame clones only, not all of them. In the table there are around 110,000 clones, 94% of which are singletons. The sample is drawn from a study of siplizumab effects on memory and regulatory T cells. Study findings and constraints: Reactions containing siplizumab showed mappable alloreactive CD4+ clones averaging 68.8% Treg-derived, versus under 30% in controls.

From germline, CDR1 is SGHDT and CDR2 YYEEEE. V was clipped by 2 bases and J by 4 bases, with 15 bases between them. CDR3 length equals 15 residues. The sample comprised non-Treg CD4+ T cells sorted from blood. The origin of this receptor is a human donor in good health. J is TRBJ1-2 and V is TRBV5-6; possible D gene TRBD1, 5 bases. CDR3 nucleotide sequence: TGTGCCAGCAGCTTTCGGCAGGGCAACGGCTATGGCTACACCTTC. Its translation: CASSFRQGNGYGYTF.